The source of this T cell receptor beta chain is a study of T cell repertoires in cytomegalovirus infection. Overall study context: Public TCR beta signature analysis indicated the presence of both CMV infection and matching HLA type.

This clonotype was detected a few times. V trimming: 7 bases; J trimming: 15 bases; junction bases outside the gene matches: 13. The germline gives CDR1 KGHDR, CDR2 SFDVKD. This CDR3 has 13 residues. TCRdb re-analysed the reads in MiXCR, keeping a single row per CDR3 protein. The sample consists of 350,000 to 450,000 distinct CDR3 sequences, less than 20% of them appearing once. Sequenced: PBMCs. The sequence was obtained from a human donor in good health (CMV status not recorded). Some clones in this sample may be carry-over from other donors' samples. This chain links TRBV24-1 with TRBJ2-1; 8 nucleotides line up with TRBD2. The CDR3 protein is CATSNAPGTRVFF. DNA for the CDR3: TGTGCCACCAGCAACGCCCCCGGGACTAGGGTGTTCTTC.